This T cell receptor (beta chain) derives from a study of cytomegalovirus exposure and HLA in healthy donors. Vbeta (60) and Jbeta (13) primers were used in the PCR. Profiling relied on immunoSEQ multiplex PCR, and the TCRdb table lists in-frame clones only, not all of them. Found here are 150,000 or so clones, roughly 84% of them singletons; the top ten hold approximately 6.5%. This clone appeared a few times. The sequencing sample was made of PBMCs. This receptor was identified in a man over 45 in good health and CMV-seropositive.

CDR3 in amino acids: CASSSGGRAEQYF. The CDR3 DNA reads as TGTGCCAGCAGCTCGGGGGGGAGGGCCGAGCAGTACTTC. V gene TRBV5-6 combines with J gene TRBJ2-7, with 8 bases lining up with TRBD2. V trimming: 3 bases; J trimming: 6 bases; junction bases outside the gene matches: 5. Germline V gene lookup returns CDR1 SGHDT and CDR2 YYEEEE. The CDR3 contains 13 residues.